These 28 T cell receptor beta chains were sequenced from one sample in a study of cytomegalovirus exposure and HLA in healthy donors. Primers for the PCR totalled 60 Vbeta and 13 Jbeta. Using immunoSEQ multiplex PCR, the repertoire was profiled, and TCRdb retains in-frame clones only, with some absent. The sample lists approximately 99,000 clones; over 60% were seen once. The sample was PBMCs. All receptors come from a male donor in good health and CMV-seropositive.

This clone was recorded only once. The chain has TRBV7-2 and TRBJ1-5; no firm D call. This CDR3 comprises 15 residues. Trimming left V 5 bases short and J 1 base short, with 12 bases between. From germline, CDR1 is SGHTA and CDR2 FQGNSA. The CDR3 reads CASSLGRESNQPQHF. For the CDR3, the DNA is TGTGCCAGCAGCCTCGGACGGGAAAGCAATCAGCCCCAGCATTTT.

The chain has TRBV2 and TRBJ2-5, with 8 bases fitting TRBD1. CDR3 length: 16 amino acids. Germline-derived CDR1 and CDR2 are SNHLY and FYNNEI. V lost 0 bases, J lost 4 bases, and 7 bases stayed unmatched. The CDR3 DNA follows: TGTGCCAGCAGTGAAGCCAGATCGACAGGGGTAGAGACCCAGTACTTC. This gives the protein CASSEARSTGVETQYF.

This sequence joins TRBV30 and TRBJ2-6; 11 bases match TRBD1. Germline values: CDR1 GTSNPN, CDR2 SVGIG (reference sequence). CDR3 length: 19 residues. V trimming: 5 bases; J trimming: 0 bases; junction bases outside the gene matches: 12. The DNA for the CDR3 is TGTGCCTGGTACCTCACCCCCGGGACAGGGGGCTCTGGGGCCAACGTCCTGACTTTC. Protein: CAWYLTPGTGGSGANVLTF. The complete variable domain, with remaining parts taken from reference TRBV30 and TRBJ2-6, reads SQTIHQWPATLVQPVGSPLSLECTVEGTSNPNLYWYRQAAGRGLQLLFYSVGIGQISSEVPQNLSASRPQDRQFILSSKKLLLSDSGFYLCAWYLTPGTGGSGANVLTFGAGSRLTVL.

This clone showed up just once. CDR3 nucleotides: TGTGCCAGCAGCGGGACTAGCGGAACCCACGATACGCAGTATTTT. Translated, it gives CASSGTSGTHDTQYF. The chain has TRBV9 and TRBJ2-3, with 10 positions matching TRBD2. The CDR3 length is 15 residues. Germline CDR1 reads SGDLS; CDR2 reads YYNGEE. V lost 3 bases, J lost 6 bases, and 7 bases stayed unmatched.

The J gene is TRBJ1-1, the V gene TRBV7-8, with TRBD1 as a possible D gene (5 bases). The ends were cut back, 1 base at V and 2 bases at J, with 20 bases in the middle. CDR3 length equals 18 residues. Germline CDR1 is SGHVS and CDR2 is FQNEAQ. The CDR3 DNA is TGTGCCAGCAGCTTAGACGGGTGGTCAGGGTCTATTAACACTGAAGCTTTCTTT. Protein product: CASSLDGWSGSINTEAFF.

The chain links TRBV7-8 to TRBJ2-5, with 8 nucleotides matching TRBD1. Germline CDR1 SGHVS, CDR2 FQNEAQ. The CDR3 totals 16 residues. J gave up 2 bases and V 5 bases, and 10 bases lay outside the gene matches. CDR3 DNA sequence: TGTGCCAGCAGCACCGGCGGGACAGGCCTTCAAGAGACCCAGTACTTC. Amino acid sequence: CASSTGGTGLQETQYF.

The chain carries TRBV19 and TRBJ1-4; 10 positions match TRBD1. The CDR3 is 15 residues long. Germline values: CDR1 LNHDA, CDR2 SQIVND (reference sequence). The V gene end was trimmed by 5 bases and the J gene end by 8 bases; junction bases not matched to a gene: 8. CDR3 nucleotides: TGTGCCAGTAGTTCACGACAGGGGGCTGAGGAAAAACTGTTTTTT. It is translated as CASSSRQGAEEKLFF.

The rearrangement links TRBV6-5 to TRBJ1-1; D gene ambiguous. Germline CDR1 reads MNHEY; CDR2 reads SVGAGI. This CDR3 contains 14 residues. The V end lost 0 bases, the J end lost 5 bases, and 10 bases lay between the germline ends. CDR3 loop: CASSYSGSGTEAFF. In DNA, the CDR3 is TGTGCCAGCAGTTACTCGGGGAGTGGGACTGAAGCTTTCTTT.

This clone occurred a few times. The chain uses TRBV27 and TRBJ1-2, with D possibly being TRBD1 (6 bases). The germline V and J ends were trimmed by 0 bases and 3 bases, with 11 bases remaining between them. Germline CDR1 and CDR2: MNHEY and SMNVEV (reference sequence). The CDR3 has 15 amino acids. CDR3 loop: CASSLSRAGDYGYTF. For the CDR3, the DNA is TGTGCCAGCAGTTTATCGAGAGCAGGGGACTATGGCTACACCTTC.

CDR3 in DNA: TGTGCCAGCAGCTTGCTAGGGGCGGGGAATTCACCCCTCCACTTT. It yields the protein CASSLLGAGNSPLHF. This chain joins TRBV5-8 and TRBJ1-6; TRBD1 might be the D (5 bases). This CDR3 is 15 amino acids long. V gave up 1 base and J gave up 7 bases, with 12 bases separating them. Germline loops: CDR1 SGHTS, CDR2 YDEGEE.

The chain is built from TRBV11-2 and TRBJ2-7, with a possible D match to TRBD2 (6 bases). The V gene lost 1 base and the J gene lost 1 base, with 11 bases spanning the gap. CDR1 is SGHAT and CDR2 is FQNNGV in the germline V gene. The CDR3 is made up of 15 amino acids. The CDR3 sequence: CASSLVGGSSYEQYF. The CDR3 DNA reads TGTGCCAGCAGCTTAGTGGGGGGTAGTTCCTACGAGCAGTACTTC. The entire variable domain, with the rest obtained from reference TRBV11-2 and TRBJ2-7, is as follows: EAGVAQSPRYKIIEKRQSVAFWCNPISGHATLYWYQQILGQGPKLLIQFQNNGVVDDSQLPKDRFSAERLKGVDSTLKIQPAKLEDSAVYLCASSLVGGSSYEQYFGPGTRLTVT.

V gene TRBV4-2 combines with J gene TRBJ2-3, with a tentative D call TRBD2 (7 bases). This CDR3 region has 16 residues. In germline, CDR1 is LGHNA, CDR2 YNFKEQ. V was trimmed by 1 base and J by 0 bases, leaving 11 bases between them. The chain's CDR3 is CASSQVGGVSTDTQYF. In DNA, the CDR3 is TGTGCCAGCAGCCAAGTAGGGGGGGTTAGCACAGATACGCAGTATTTT.

The chain recombines TRBV9 with TRBJ2-7; TRBD1 matches 12 bases. V was clipped by 3 bases and J by 2 bases; unmatched bases: 3. CDR1 is SGDLS and CDR2 is YYNGEE in the germline V gene. This CDR3 contains 15 residues. The CDR3 nucleotides are TGTGCCAGCAGCGCCGGGACAGGGGGCCCCTACGAGCAGTACTTC. It is translated as CASSAGTGGPYEQYF.

The chain joins TRBV4-2 to TRBJ2-1; 8 nucleotides agree with TRBD1. CDR1 and CDR2 from the germline V gene are LGHNA and YNFKEQ. The CDR3 has 15 residues. With 1 base clipped from V and 10 bases from J, the junction kept 9 bases outside the gene matches. CDR3 amino acids: CASSQGGAGGFEQFF. DNA of the CDR3: TGTGCCAGCAGCCAAGGGGGGGCAGGGGGCTTCGAGCAGTTCTTC.

The CDR3 loop is CAISETRGRGYGYTF. CDR3 in DNA: TGTGCCATCAGTGAAACGAGGGGGCGAGGCTATGGCTACACCTTC. The chain recombines TRBV10-3 with TRBJ1-2, with 7 positions matching TRBD1. The CDR3 is 15 residues long. The J segment lost 4 bases and the V segment lost 3 bases, leaving 8 bases of the junction unmatched. Germline CDR1 ENHRY, CDR2 SYGVKD.

This clone has only one observation. This rearrangement joins TRBV19 to TRBJ1-2; 7 nucleotides match TRBD1. V lost 6 bases to trimming and J lost 8 bases; unmatched junction nucleotides: 9. CDR1 is LNHDA, CDR2 SQIVND, per germline (reference sequence). The CDR3 consists of 13 residues. The DNA of the CDR3 is TGTGCCAGTAGCCCGACAGGGCCGGAAGGCTACACCTTC. It specifies CASSPTGPEGYTF.

This clone was detected once. The rearrangement links TRBV4-2 to TRBJ1-2; D is possibly TRBD1 (5 bases). V lost 3 bases to trimming and J lost 1 base, with 15 bases between them. The CDR3 covers 16 residues. Germline-derived CDR1 and CDR2 are LGHNA and YNFKEQ. Here the CDR3 reads CASSQEVRGLNYGYTF. CDR3 DNA sequence: TGTGCCAGCAGCCAGGAGGTGCGGGGCCTTAACTATGGCTACACCTTC.

The J gene is TRBJ1-3, the V gene TRBV19, with D maybe TRBD1 (6 bases). The V end lost 8 bases, the J end lost 0 bases, and 11 bases lay between the germline ends. CDR3 length equals 14 residues. The germline V gene has CDR1 LNHDA and CDR2 SQIVND (reference sequence). The CDR3 loop reads CASQRTVSGNTIYF. CDR3 bases: TGTGCCAGTCAAAGGACAGTCTCTGGAAACACCATATATTTT.

The J gene is TRBJ2-2, the V gene TRBV5-6, with D possibly TRBD1 on 6 matching bases. V lost 3 bases and J lost 9, with 9 bases in between. This CDR3 region has 12 residues. Germline values: CDR1 SGHDT, CDR2 YYEEEE. The CDR3 loop is CASSSQGRELFF. The CDR3 region has the DNA TGTGCCAGCAGCTCACAGGGCCGGGAGCTGTTTTTT.

A single count supports this clone. CDR3 region: CASSPRGENYGYTF. The CDR3 DNA reads as TGTGCCAGCAGCCCTCGCGGGGAGAACTATGGCTACACCTTC. The rearrangement uses TRBV5-6 and TRBJ1-2; no firm D call. Germline V CDR1 and CDR2: SGHDT, YYEEEE. The CDR3 has 14 residues. The V end lost 4 bases, the J end lost 2 bases, and 12 bases lay between the germline ends.

The chain has TRBV7-2 and TRBJ2-3; D not resolved. CDR3 length equals 13 residues. Trimming took off 3 bases at V and 5 bases at J, with 9 bases between the two ends. Germline CDR1 reads SGHTA; CDR2 reads FQGNSA. The CDR3 loop reads CASSFGLGDTQYF. The CDR3 bases are TGTGCCAGCAGCTTCGGGTTAGGAGATACGCAGTATTTT.

The chain uses TRBV19 and TRBJ1-2; 9 bases fit TRBD1. Per the germline V gene, CDR1 is LNHDA and CDR2 is SQIVND (reference sequence). The CDR3 is 17 residues long. Trimming removed 5 bases from V and 6 bases from J; junction bases left unmatched: 16. The CDR3, as DNA: TGTGCCAGTAGTCGGCCGGGACAGGGAATAGAACTTGATGGCTACACCTTC. The encoded protein is CASSRPGQGIELDGYTF. Combining the CDR3 with reference TRBV19 and TRBJ1-2 gives the whole variable domain DGGITQSPKYLFRKEGQNVTLSCEQNLNHDAMYWYRQDPGQGLRLIYYSQIVNDFQKGDIAEGYSVSREKKESFPLTVTSAQKNPTAFYLCASSRPGQGIELDGYTFGSGTRLTVV.

This chain uses TRBV27 with TRBJ1-2, with 8 bases that match TRBD1. CDR3 length: 13 amino acids. The J segment lost 6 bases and the V segment lost 3 bases, leaving 3 bases of the junction unmatched. Germline V gene lookup returns CDR1 MNHEY and CDR2 SMNVEV (reference sequence). The CDR3, as DNA: TGTGCCAGCAGTTTCAGGGGGCTTGATGGCTACACCTTC. It translates to CASSFRGLDGYTF.

This clone was seen a few times. The J gene is TRBJ1-4, the V gene TRBV7-9; 9 bases fit TRBD1. Germline loops: CDR1 SEHNR, CDR2 FQNEAQ (reference sequence). The CDR3 loop spans 17 amino acids. With V trimmed by 5 bases and J by 2 bases, 9 bases remained unmatched. CDR3 sequence: CASSRGTGIGTNEKLFF. CDR3 bases: TGTGCCAGCAGCCGCGGGACAGGGATAGGGACTAATGAAAAACTGTTTTTT.

V is TRBV5-1 and J is TRBJ2-1, with D possibly TRBD2 on 5 matching bases. V lost 4 bases, J lost 2 bases, and 13 bases lay in between. Germline CDR1 and CDR2: SGHRS and YFSETQ. The CDR3 runs 15 residues. The CDR3 nucleotides are TGCGCCAGCAGCCTTGTTGATAGCGCCTACAATGAGCAGTTCTTC. It encodes CASSLVDSAYNEQFF.

The chain employs TRBV4-3 and TRBJ1-4; D possibly corresponds to TRBD1 (6 bases). The length of the CDR3 is 15 residues. Germline-derived CDR1 and CDR2 are LGHNA and YSLEER. Trimming stripped 3 bases from V and 2 bases from J, with 10 bases between. The DNA of the CDR3 is TGCGCCAGCAGCCAGTTCACAGGGACTAATGAAAAACTGTTTTTT. This sequence encodes CASSQFTGTNEKLFF.

V and J are TRBV6-1 and TRBJ2-7, with 9 bases lining up with TRBD1. V was clipped by 0 bases and J by 5 bases; unmatched bases: 23. CDR3 length: 21 residues. Germline values: CDR1 MNHNS, CDR2 SASEGT. The CDR3 spells CASSEALLGGTGRSKGDEQYF. The CDR3 region has the DNA TGTGCCAGCAGTGAAGCTCTCCTAGGGGGGACAGGGCGATCAAAGGGAGACGAGCAGTACTTC.

The genes are TRBV30 and TRBJ1-1; TRBD1 might be the D (5 bases). Trimming pared 5 bases from V and 3 bases from J, leaving 10 bases between. The germline CDR1 and CDR2 sequences are GTSNPN and SVGIG (reference sequence). The CDR3 is made up of 12 amino acids. The CDR3 nucleotides read TGTGCCTGGGGGCAGGGCCACACTGAAGCTTTCTTT. Translation gives CAWGQGHTEAFF.